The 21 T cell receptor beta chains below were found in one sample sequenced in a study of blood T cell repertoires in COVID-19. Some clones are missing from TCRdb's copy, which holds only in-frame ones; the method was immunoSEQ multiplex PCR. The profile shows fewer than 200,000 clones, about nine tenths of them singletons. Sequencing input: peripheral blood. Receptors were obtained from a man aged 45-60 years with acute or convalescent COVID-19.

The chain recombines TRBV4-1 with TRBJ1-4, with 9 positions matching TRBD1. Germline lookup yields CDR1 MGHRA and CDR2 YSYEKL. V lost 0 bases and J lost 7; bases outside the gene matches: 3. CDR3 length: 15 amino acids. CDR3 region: CASSQEGQGGEKLFF. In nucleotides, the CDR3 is TGCGCCAGCAGCCAAGAGGGACAGGGCGGTGAAAAACTGTTTTTT.

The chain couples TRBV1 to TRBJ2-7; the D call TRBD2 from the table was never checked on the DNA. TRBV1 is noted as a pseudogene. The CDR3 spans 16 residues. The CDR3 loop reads CTSSHPAGSSSYEQYV. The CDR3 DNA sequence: TGCACCAGCAGCCACCCGGCGGGGTCGAGCTCCTACGAGCAGTACGTC.

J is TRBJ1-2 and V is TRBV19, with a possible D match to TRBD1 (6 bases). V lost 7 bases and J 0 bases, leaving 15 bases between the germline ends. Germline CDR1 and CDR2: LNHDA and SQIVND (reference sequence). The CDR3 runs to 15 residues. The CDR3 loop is CASTNTGPANYGYTF. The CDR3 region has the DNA TGTGCCAGTACCAATACAGGGCCCGCTAACTATGGCTACACCTTC.

CDR3: CAIPGQPLSGANVLTF. The CDR3 DNA follows: TGTGCCATCCCAGGACAGCCACTCTCTGGGGCCAACGTCCTGACTTTC. The chain carries TRBV10-3 and TRBJ2-6, with TRBD1 as a possible D gene (6 bases). CDR3 length: 16 amino acids. V lost 8 bases to trimming and J lost 0 bases, with 14 bases between them. Germline V gene sequence: CDR1 ENHRY, CDR2 SYGVKD.

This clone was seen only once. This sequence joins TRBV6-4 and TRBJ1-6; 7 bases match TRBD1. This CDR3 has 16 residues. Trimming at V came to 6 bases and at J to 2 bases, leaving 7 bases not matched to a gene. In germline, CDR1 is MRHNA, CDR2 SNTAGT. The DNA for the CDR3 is TGTGCCAGCAGGGGGGACAGCCGGGCCTATAATTCACCCCTCCACTTT. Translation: CASRGDSRAYNSPLHF.

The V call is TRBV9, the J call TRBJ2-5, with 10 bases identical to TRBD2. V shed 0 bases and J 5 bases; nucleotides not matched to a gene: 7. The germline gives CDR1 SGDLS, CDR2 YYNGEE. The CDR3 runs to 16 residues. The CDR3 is CASSVASQAGGETQYF. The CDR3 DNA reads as TGTGCCAGCAGCGTAGCTTCCCAAGCGGGAGGGGAGACCCAGTACTTC.

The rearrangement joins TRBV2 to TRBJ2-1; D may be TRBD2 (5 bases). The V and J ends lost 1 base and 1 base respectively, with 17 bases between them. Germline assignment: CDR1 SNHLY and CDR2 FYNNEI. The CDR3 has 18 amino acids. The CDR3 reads CASSEGRGFQISYNEQFF. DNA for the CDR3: TGTGCCAGCAGTGAAGGAAGAGGGTTCCAAATTTCCTACAATGAGCAGTTCTTC.

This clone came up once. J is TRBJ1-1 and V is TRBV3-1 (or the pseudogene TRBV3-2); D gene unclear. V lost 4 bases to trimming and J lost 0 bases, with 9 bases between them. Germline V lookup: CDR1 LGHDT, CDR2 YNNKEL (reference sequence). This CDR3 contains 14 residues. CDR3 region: CASSRAGMNTEAFF. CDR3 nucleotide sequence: TGTGCCAGCAGCCGGGCAGGCATGAACACTGAAGCTTTCTTT.

CDR3 amino acids: CASATGGPNEKLFF. CDR3 nucleotide sequence: TGTGCCAGCGCAACAGGGGGGCCTAATGAAAAACTGTTTTTT. The V call is TRBV3-1 (or the pseudogene TRBV3-2), the J call TRBJ1-4; 8 bases agree with TRBD1. V dropped 8 bases and J dropped 3; count of bases not matched to a gene: 5. The CDR3 runs to 14 residues. Germline V gene data show CDR1 as LGHDT and CDR2 as YNNKEL (reference sequence).

CDR3 in DNA: TGTGCCAGCAGCCCCCGTCCTAATTCACCCCTCCACTTT. This gives the protein CASSPRPNSPLHF. This chain joins TRBV9 and TRBJ1-6; D uncertain. This CDR3 has 13 residues. Germline V gene lookup returns CDR1 SGDLS and CDR2 YYNGEE. Trimming took 4 bases from V and 6 from J, leaving 8 bases between them.

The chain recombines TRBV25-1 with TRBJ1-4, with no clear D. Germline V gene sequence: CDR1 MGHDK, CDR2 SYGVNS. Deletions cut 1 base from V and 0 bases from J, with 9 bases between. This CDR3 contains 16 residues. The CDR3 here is CASSEFVGATNEKLFF. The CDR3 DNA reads TGTGCCAGCAGTGAATTCGTCGGGGCAACTAATGAAAAACTGTTTTTT.

The CDR3 region has the DNA TGTGCCAGCAGCCAAGAATCGCGAGCTGGCTATGGCTACACCTTC. It yields the protein CASSQESRAGYGYTF. The chain joins TRBV4-2 to TRBJ1-2; D is ambiguous. Germline CDR1 is LGHNA and CDR2 is YNFKEQ. V lost 0 bases, J lost 4 bases, and 12 bases lay in between. This CDR3 contains 15 residues.

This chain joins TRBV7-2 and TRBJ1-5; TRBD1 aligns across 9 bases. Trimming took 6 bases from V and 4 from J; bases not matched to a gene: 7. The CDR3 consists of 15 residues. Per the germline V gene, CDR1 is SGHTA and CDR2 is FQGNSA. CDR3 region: CASRETGGRNQPQHF. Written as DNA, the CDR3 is TGTGCCAGCAGGGAGACAGGGGGTCGGAATCAGCCCCAGCATTTT.

The DNA for the CDR3 is TGTGCCAGCAGCGTAGAGCGGGGCAATGAGCAGTTCTTC. This codes for CASSVERGNEQFF. The V gene is TRBV9, the J gene TRBJ2-1; 7 bases are shared with TRBD2. The V and J ends lost 0 bases and 6 bases, in that order; junction bases with no gene match: 0. The CDR3 has 13 amino acids. The germline CDR1 and CDR2 sequences are SGDLS and YYNGEE.

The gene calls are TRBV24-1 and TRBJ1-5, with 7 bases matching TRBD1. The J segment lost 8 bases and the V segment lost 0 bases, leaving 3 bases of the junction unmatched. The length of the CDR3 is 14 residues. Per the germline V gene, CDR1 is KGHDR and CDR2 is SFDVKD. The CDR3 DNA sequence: TGTGCCACCAGTGATTTGGGGACAGCCAAGCCCCAGCATTTT. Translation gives CATSDLGTAKPQHF.

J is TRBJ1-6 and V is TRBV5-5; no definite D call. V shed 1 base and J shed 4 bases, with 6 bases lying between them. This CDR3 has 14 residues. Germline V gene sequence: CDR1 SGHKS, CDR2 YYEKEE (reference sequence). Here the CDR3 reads CASSLTLYNSPLHF. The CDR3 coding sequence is TGTGCCAGCAGCTTGACTCTTTATAATTCACCCCTCCACTTT.

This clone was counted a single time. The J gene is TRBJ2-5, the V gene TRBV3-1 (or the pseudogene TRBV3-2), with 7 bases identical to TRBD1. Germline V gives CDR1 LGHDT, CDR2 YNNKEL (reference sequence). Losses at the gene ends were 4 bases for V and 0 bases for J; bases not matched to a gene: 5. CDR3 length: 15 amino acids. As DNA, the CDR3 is TGTGCCAGCAGCCCCTGGGACAGACACCAAGAGACCCAGTACTTC. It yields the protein CASSPWDRHQETQYF.

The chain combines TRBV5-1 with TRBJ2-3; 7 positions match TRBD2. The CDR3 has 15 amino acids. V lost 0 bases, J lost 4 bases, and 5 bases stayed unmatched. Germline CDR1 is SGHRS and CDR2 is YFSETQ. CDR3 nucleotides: TGCGCCAGCAGCTTGGCAGGCGGGAGCGCAGATACGCAGTATTTT. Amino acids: CASSLAGGSADTQYF.

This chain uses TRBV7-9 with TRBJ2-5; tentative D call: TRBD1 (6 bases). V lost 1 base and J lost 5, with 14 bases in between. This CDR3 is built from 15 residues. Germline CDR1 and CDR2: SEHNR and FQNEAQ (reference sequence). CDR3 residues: CASSLVGSGEETQYF. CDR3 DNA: TGTGCCAGCAGCTTAGTAGGTTCAGGGGAGGAGACCCAGTACTTC.

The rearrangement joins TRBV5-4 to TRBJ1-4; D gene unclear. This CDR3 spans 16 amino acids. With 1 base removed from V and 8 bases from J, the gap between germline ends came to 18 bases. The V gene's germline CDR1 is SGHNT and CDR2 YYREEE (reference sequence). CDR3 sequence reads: CASSLSSVSGQEKLFF. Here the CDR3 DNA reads TGTGCCAGCAGCTTGAGTTCTGTTTCTGGCCAGGAAAAACTGTTTTTT. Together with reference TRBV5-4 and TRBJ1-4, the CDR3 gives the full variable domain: ETGVTQSPTHLIKTRGQQVTLRCSSQSGHNTVSWYQQALGQGPQFIFQYYREEENGRGNFPPRFSGLQFPNYSSELNVNALELDDSALYLCASSLSSVSGQEKLFFGSGTQLSVL.

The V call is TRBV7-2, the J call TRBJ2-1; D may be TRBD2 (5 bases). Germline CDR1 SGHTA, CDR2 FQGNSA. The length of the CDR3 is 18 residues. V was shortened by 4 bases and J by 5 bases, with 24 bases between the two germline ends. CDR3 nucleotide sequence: TGTGCCAGCAGCTACCCCCCGTGGGTAAGCGGCTTAGACAATGAGCAGTTCTTC. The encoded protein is CASSYPPWVSGLDNEQFF. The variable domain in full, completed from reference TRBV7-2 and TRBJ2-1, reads GAGVSQSPSNKVTEKGKDVELRCDPISGHTALYWYRQSLGQGLEFLIYFQGNSAPDKSGLPSDRFSAERTGGSVSTLTIQRTQQEDSAVYLCASSYPPWVSGLDNEQFFGPGTRLTVL.